This paragraph reports one T cell receptor beta chain. The study ran its PCR with 60 Vbeta and 13 Jbeta primers. Original data processing: Some 11 million of the roughly 80 million unique TCR beta chains counted in a later analysis were shared. TCRdb's table, derived via immunoSEQ multiplex PCR, lists solely in-frame clones and lacks some. V, J and clone size reflect that table, while D and trimming were determined from the DNA. This table holds about 140,000 clones, roughly 80% found once. This sample was included in a study of cytomegalovirus exposure and HLA in healthy donors. The specimen was PBMCs. This TCR came from a man aged 40-55 years in good health and CMV-seronegative.

CDR3 sequence: CASSLGGGNEQYF. In DNA form, the CDR3 reads TGTGCCAGCAGCTTAGGGGGGGGAAACGAGCAGTACTTC. The V and J genes are TRBV7-9 and TRBJ2-7, with TRBD2 identical over 7 bases. This CDR3 spans 13 amino acids. Trimming at V came to 1 base and at J to 5 bases, leaving 2 bases not matched to a gene. From germline, CDR1 is SEHNR and CDR2 FQNEAQ (reference sequence).